The 12 T cell receptor beta chains below were found in one sample sequenced in a study of T cell responses to AZD1222 COVID-19 vaccine. The table came from immunoSEQ multiplex PCR; TCRdb's copy has only in-frame clones and leaves some out. This sample yields about 130,000 clones, of which about 85% are seen a single time; around 4.4% belongs to the top ten. The source was peripheral blood, collected 28 days after the second AZD1222 dose. The receptors derive from an adult who received the AZD1222 COVID-19 vaccine.

V gene TRBV29-1 combines with J gene TRBJ1-2, with D perhaps matching TRBD1 (6 bases). V dropped 6 bases and J dropped 5 bases, with 19 bases sitting between them. This CDR3 region has 14 residues. Germline V gene lookup returns CDR1 SQVTM and CDR2 ANQGSEA. The CDR3 region has the DNA TGCAGCGTCCCTAGACAGGTTCCCCTGTATGGCTACACCTTC. It translates to CSVPRQVPLYGYTF.

The J gene is TRBJ1-4, the V gene TRBV5-4; the D gene is possibly TRBD1 (5 bases). Per germline, CDR1 SGHNT and CDR2 YYREEE (reference sequence). V gave up 6 bases and J gave up 8 bases, with 17 bases separating them. The CDR3 spans 14 residues. The CDR3 region is CASTPGGVREKLFF. The DNA of the CDR3 is TGTGCCAGCACCCCGGGAGGGGTGAGGGAAAAACTGTTTTTT.

This rearrangement joins TRBV29-1 to TRBJ1-2; D is possibly TRBD1 (5 bases). Germline V CDR1 and CDR2: SQVTM, ANQGSEA. This CDR3 is built from 11 residues. The germline V and J ends were trimmed by 7 bases and 4 bases, with 10 bases remaining between them. The CDR3 loop reads CSGGDLYGYTF. DNA of the CDR3: TGCAGCGGGGGGGACCTCTATGGCTACACCTTC.

By share, this clone counts as large (0.1 to 1%). The chain has TRBV7-8 and TRBJ2-7; D gene uncertain. The ends were cut back, 5 bases at V and 5 bases at J, with 10 bases in the middle. This CDR3 is built from 12 residues. CDR1 SGHVS and CDR2 FQNEAQ come from the germline V gene. CDR3 coding DNA: TGTGCCAGCAGCCTCAGCCCCAACGAGCAGTACTTC. Translation: CASSLSPNEQYF.

The chain recombines TRBV15 with TRBJ2-3, with unresolved D. Trimming removed 0 bases at V and 2 bases at J, with 9 bases between. Germline V gene lookup returns CDR1 LNHNV and CDR2 YYDKDF (reference sequence). There are 15 residues in the CDR3. The CDR3 sequence: CATSRDGRYTDTQYF. For the CDR3, the DNA is TGTGCCACCAGCAGAGATGGGCGATACACAGATACGCAGTATTTT. The whole variable domain, filled in from reference TRBV15 and TRBJ2-3, reads DAMVIQNPRYQVTQFGKPVTLSCSQTLNHNVMYWYQQKSSQAPKLLFHYYDKDFNNEADTPDNFQSRRPNTSFCFLDIRSPGLGDTAMYLCATSRDGRYTDTQYFGPGTRLTVL.

The V and J genes are TRBV5-4 and TRBJ2-3; D possibly corresponds to TRBD1 (6 bases). Between the trimmed V and J ends, which lost 0 bases and 7 bases, there was a span of 15 bases. The germline V gene encodes CDR1 SGHNT and CDR2 YYREEE (reference sequence). This CDR3 spans 15 amino acids. CDR3 DNA sequence: TGTGCCAGCAGCTTGGTGGGGGCCGCCCAGTATACGCAGTATTTT. Protein: CASSLVGAAQYTQYF.

This chain joins TRBV5-4 and TRBJ1-6, with D possibly TRBD1 on 6 matching bases. This CDR3 has 15 residues. Trimming shortened V by 5 bases and J by 5 bases, and 14 bases separated the two germline ends. Germline V lookup: CDR1 SGHNT, CDR2 YYREEE (reference sequence). CDR3 residues: CASRPTTGNNSPLHF. The CDR3 nucleotides read TGTGCCAGCAGACCAACTACAGGGAATAATTCACCCCTCCACTTT.

This sequence joins TRBV4-1 and TRBJ2-7; 8 bases map to TRBD1. This CDR3 contains 16 residues. Germline V gives CDR1 MGHRA, CDR2 YSYEKL. V shed 1 base and J 0 bases; nucleotides not matched to a gene: 5. CDR3 sequence reads: CASSQGTGSSSYEQYF. The CDR3 DNA is TGCGCCAGCAGCCAAGGGACAGGGTCTTCCTCCTACGAGCAGTACTTC.

This sequence joins TRBV30 and TRBJ1-5; TRBD1 might be the D (5 bases). Trimming pared 0 bases from V and 5 bases from J, leaving 8 bases between. CDR1 and CDR2 (germline): GTSNPN, SVGIG (reference sequence). The CDR3 spans 13 residues. The CDR3 DNA reads TGTGCCTGGAGTGTACGGGGGTATCAGCCCCAGCATTTT. Its translation: CAWSVRGYQPQHF.

This chain connects TRBV25-1 to TRBJ1-5; D is undetermined. This CDR3 region has 14 residues. CDR1 is MGHDK and CDR2 is SYGVNS in the germline V gene. V lost 4 bases and J lost 0, with 7 bases in between. The CDR3 spells CASSGVNSNQPQHF. In nucleotides, the CDR3 is TGTGCCAGCAGTGGGGTCAATAGCAATCAGCCCCAGCATTTT.

The gene calls are TRBV19 and TRBJ1-5; tentative D call: TRBD1 (6 bases). The length of the CDR3 is 13 residues. Trimming took off 7 bases at V and 4 bases at J, with 11 bases between the two ends. Germline V gene lookup returns CDR1 LNHDA and CDR2 SQIVND (reference sequence). The CDR3 bases are TGTGCCAGTACGTTTCAGGGGAATCAGCCCCAGCATTTT. Translating it yields CASTFQGNQPQHF.

The chain recombines TRBV7-2 with TRBJ2-1; D remains unclear. Germline CDR1 and CDR2: SGHTA and FQGNSA. V was clipped by 3 bases and J by 4 bases, with 7 bases between them. The CDR3 is made up of 13 amino acids. CDR3 sequence (DNA): TGTGCCAGCAGCTTCGTGAATTACAATGAGCAGTTCTTC. Protein: CASSFVNYNEQFF.